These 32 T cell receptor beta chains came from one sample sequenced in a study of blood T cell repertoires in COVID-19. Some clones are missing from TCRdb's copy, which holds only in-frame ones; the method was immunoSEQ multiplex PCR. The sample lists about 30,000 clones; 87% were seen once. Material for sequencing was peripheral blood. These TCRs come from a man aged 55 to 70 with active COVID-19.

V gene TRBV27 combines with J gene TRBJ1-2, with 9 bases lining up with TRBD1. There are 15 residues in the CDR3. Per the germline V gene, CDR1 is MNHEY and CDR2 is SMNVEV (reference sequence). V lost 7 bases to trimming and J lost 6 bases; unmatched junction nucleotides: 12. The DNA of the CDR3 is TGTGCCAGCACCCCCGGGACAGGGTTGATGCATGGCTACACCTTC. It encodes CASTPGTGLMHGYTF.

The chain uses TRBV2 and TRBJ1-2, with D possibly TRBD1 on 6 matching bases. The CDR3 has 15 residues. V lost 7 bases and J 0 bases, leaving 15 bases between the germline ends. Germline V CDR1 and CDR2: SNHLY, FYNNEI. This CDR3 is CASISRDTSNYGYTF. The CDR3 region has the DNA TGTGCCAGCATAAGCCGGGACACATCTAACTATGGCTACACCTTC.

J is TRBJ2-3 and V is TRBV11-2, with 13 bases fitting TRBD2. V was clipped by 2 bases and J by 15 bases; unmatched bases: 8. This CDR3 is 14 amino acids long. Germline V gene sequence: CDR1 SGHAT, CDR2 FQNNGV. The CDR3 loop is CASSLPDRLAGGYF. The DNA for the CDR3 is TGTGCCAGCAGCTTACCTGATAGACTAGCGGGGGGATATTTT.

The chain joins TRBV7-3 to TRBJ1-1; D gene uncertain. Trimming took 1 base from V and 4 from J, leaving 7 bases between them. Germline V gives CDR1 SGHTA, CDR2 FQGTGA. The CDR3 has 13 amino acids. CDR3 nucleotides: TGTGCCAGCAGCTTAAACCGAGGCACTGAAGCTTTCTTT. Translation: CASSLNRGTEAFF.

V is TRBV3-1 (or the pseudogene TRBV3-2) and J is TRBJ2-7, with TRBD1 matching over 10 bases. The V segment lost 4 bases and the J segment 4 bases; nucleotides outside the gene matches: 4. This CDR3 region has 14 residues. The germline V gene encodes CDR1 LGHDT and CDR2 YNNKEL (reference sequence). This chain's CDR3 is CASSLGQGGYEQYF. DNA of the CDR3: TGTGCCAGCAGCCTAGGACAGGGGGGATACGAGCAGTACTTC.

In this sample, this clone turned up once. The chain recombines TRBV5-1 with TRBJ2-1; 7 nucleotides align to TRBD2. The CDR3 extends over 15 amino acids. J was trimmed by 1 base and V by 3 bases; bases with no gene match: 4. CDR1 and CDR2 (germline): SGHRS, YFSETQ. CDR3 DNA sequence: TGCGCCAGCAGCTCCACGGGGGGTTCCTACAATGAGCAGTTCTTC. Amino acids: CASSSTGGSYNEQFF.

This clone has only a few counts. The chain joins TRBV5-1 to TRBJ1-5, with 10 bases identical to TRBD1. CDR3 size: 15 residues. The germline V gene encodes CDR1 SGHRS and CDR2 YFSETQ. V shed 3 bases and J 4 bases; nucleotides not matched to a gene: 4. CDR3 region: CASSSGQGWNQPQHF. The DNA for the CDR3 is TGCGCCAGCAGCTCGGGACAGGGGTGGAATCAGCCCCAGCATTTT.

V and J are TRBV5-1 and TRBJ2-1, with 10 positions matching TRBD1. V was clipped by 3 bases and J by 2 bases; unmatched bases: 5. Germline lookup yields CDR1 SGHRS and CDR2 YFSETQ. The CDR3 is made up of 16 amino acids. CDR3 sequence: CASSSGTGVTYNEQFF. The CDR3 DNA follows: TGCGCCAGCAGCTCCGGGACAGGGGTGACCTACAATGAGCAGTTCTTC.

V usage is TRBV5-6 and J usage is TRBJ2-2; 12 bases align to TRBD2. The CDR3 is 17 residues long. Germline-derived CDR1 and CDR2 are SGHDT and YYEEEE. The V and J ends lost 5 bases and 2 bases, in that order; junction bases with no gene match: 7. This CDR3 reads CASRNRLAGANTGELFF. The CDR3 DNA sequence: TGTGCCAGCAGAAACAGACTAGCGGGGGCCAACACCGGGGAGCTGTTTTTT.

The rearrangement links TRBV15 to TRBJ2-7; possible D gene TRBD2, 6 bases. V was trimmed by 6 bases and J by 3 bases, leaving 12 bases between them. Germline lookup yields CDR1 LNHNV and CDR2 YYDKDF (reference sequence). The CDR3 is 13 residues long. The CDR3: CATSRDSHYEQYF. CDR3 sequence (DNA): TGTGCCACCAGTAGGGACTCCCACTACGAGCAGTACTTC.

As DNA, the CDR3 is TGTGCCAGCAGTTTATTGAATGTGGGGGCAGCTTTACCCCTCCACTTT. Its protein is CASSLLNVGAALPLHF. The chain combines TRBV28 with TRBJ1-6; tentatively, D is TRBD1 (6 bases). CDR1 MDHEN and CDR2 SYDVKM come from the germline V gene. The CDR3 spans 16 residues. Trimming shortened V by 1 base and J by 12 bases, and 19 bases separated the two germline ends.

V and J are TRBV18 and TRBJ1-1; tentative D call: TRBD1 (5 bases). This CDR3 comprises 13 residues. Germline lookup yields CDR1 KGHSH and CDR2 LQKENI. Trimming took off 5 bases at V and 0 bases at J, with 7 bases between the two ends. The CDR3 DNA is TGTGCCAGCTCAGACAGCCTGAACACTGAAGCTTTCTTT. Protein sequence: CASSDSLNTEAFF.

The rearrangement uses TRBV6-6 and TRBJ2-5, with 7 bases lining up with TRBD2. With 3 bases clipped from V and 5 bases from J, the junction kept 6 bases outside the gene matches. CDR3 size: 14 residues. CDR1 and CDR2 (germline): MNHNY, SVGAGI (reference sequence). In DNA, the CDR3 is TGTGCCAGCAGTTATCGGGGAGGGTTGGAGACCCAGTACTTC. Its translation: CASSYRGGLETQYF.

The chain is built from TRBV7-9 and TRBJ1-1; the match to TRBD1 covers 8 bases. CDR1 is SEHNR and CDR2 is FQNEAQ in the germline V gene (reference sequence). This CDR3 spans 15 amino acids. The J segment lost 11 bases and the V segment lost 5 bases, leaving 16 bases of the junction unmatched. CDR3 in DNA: TGTGCCAGCAGCCTTACAGGGGGGCTTATTTTTTCGGCTTTCTTT. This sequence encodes CASSLTGGLIFSAFF. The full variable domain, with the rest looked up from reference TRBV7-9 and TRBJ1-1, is DTGVSQNPRHKITKRGQNVTFRCDPISEHNRLYWYRQTLGQGPEFLTYFQNEAQLEKSRLLSDRFSAERPKGSFSTLEIQRTEQGDSAMYLCASSLTGGLIFSAFFGQGTRLTVV.

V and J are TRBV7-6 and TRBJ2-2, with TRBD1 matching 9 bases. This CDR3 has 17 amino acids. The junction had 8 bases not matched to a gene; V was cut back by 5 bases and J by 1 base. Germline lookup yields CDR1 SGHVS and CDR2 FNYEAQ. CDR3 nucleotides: TGTGCCAGCAGCCCCCAGACGGGACAGGGGAACACCGGGGAGCTGTTTTTT. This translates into CASSPQTGQGNTGELFF.

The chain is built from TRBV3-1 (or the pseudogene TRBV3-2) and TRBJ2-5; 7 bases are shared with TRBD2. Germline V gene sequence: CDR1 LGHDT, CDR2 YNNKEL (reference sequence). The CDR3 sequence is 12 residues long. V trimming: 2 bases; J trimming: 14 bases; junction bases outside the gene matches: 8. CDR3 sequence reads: CASSQLGSGAYF. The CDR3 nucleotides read TGTGCCAGCAGCCAACTAGGAAGCGGGGCTTACTTC.

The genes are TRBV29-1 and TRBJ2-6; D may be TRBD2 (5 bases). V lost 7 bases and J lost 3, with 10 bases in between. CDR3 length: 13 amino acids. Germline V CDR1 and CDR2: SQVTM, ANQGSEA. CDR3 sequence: CSEEGVGANVLTF. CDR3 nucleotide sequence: TGCAGCGAAGAGGGTGTTGGGGCCAACGTCCTGACTTTC.

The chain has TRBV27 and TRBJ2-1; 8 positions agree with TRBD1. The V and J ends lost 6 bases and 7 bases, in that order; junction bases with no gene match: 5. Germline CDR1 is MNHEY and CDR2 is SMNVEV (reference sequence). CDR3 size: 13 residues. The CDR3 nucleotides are TGTGCCAGCAGCAGACAGGGGTGGAATGAGCAGTTCTTC. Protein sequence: CASSRQGWNEQFF.

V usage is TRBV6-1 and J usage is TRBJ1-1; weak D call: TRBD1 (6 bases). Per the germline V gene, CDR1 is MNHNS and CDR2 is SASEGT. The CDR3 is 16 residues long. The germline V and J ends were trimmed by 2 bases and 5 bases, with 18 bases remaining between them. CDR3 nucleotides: TGTGCCAGCAGTGAAAACTTAGCAGGGGCGAAGACTGAAGCTTTCTTT. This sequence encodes CASSENLAGAKTEAFF.

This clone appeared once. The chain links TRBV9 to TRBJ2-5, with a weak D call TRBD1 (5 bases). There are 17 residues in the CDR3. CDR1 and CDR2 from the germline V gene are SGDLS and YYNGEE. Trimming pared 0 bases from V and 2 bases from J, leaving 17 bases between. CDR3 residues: CASSVVPQGLGQETQYF. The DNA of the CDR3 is TGTGCCAGCAGCGTAGTCCCGCAGGGCCTGGGACAAGAGACCCAGTACTTC.

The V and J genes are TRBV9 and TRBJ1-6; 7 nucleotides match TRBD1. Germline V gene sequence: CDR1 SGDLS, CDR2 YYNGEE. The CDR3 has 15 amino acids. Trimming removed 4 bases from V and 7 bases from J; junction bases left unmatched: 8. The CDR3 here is CASSSVTGSNSPLHF. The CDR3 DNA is TGTGCCAGCAGCTCCGTGACAGGGTCAAATTCACCCCTCCACTTT.

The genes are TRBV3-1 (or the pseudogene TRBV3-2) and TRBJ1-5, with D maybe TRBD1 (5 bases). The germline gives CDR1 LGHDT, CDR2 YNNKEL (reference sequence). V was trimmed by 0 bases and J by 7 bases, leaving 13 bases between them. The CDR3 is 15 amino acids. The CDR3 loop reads CASSQDGQDRQPQHF. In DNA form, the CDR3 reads TGTGCCAGCAGCCAAGATGGACAAGATAGGCAGCCCCAGCATTTT.

The CDR3 DNA follows: TGCGCCAGCAGCCAGGGACCCCGCGGGACCTACGAGCAGTACTTC. Translating gives CASSQGPRGTYEQYF. The genes are TRBV4-1 and TRBJ2-7; perhaps TRBD2 as D (6 bases). Germline CDR1 MGHRA, CDR2 YSYEKL. This CDR3 region has 15 residues. V was pared by 3 bases and J by 2 bases, with 14 bases between.

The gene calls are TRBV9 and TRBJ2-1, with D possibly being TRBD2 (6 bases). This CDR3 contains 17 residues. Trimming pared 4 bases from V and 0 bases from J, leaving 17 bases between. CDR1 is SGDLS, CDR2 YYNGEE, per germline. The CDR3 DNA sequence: TGTGCCAGCAGCTCCCGGGACTCCATGACCTCCTACAATGAGCAGTTCTTC. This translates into CASSSRDSMTSYNEQFF.

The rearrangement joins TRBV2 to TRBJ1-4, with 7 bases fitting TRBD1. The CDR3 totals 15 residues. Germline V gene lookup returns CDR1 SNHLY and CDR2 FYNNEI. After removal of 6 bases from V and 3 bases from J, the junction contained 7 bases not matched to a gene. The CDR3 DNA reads TGTGCCAGCAGGGGGACAGTTTCTCCTAATGAAAAACTGTTTTTT. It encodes CASRGTVSPNEKLFF.

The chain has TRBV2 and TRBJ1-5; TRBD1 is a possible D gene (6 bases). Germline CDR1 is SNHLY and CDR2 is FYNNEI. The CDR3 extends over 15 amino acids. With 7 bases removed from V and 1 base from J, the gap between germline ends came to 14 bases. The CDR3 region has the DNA TGTGCCAGCACATTAGGGGGGGGGAGCAATCAGCCCCAGCATTTT. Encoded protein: CASTLGGGSNQPQHF.

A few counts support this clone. The CDR3 loop is CSVAVGTVVNQPQHF. CDR3 coding DNA: TGCAGCGTTGCAGTCGGGACAGTTGTTAATCAGCCCCAGCATTTT. V usage is TRBV29-1 and J usage is TRBJ1-5; 7 bases match TRBD1. The CDR3 loop spans 15 amino acids. The germline V gene has CDR1 SQVTM and CDR2 ANQGSEA. Unmatched junction bases numbered 10, after V lost 4 bases and J lost 4 bases.

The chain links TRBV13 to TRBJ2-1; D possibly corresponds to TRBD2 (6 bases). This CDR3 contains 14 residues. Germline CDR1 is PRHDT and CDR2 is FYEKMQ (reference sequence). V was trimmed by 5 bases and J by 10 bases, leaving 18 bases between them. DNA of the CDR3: TGTGCCAGCAGCCCAAAATTCGGAGGGGTAGAGCAGTTCTTC. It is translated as CASSPKFGGVEQFF.

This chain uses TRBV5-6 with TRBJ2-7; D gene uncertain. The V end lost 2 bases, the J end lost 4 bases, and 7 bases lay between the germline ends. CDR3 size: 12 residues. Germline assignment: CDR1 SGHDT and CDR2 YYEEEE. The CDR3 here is CASSLRVYEQYF. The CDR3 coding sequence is TGTGCCAGCAGCTTACGGGTGTACGAGCAGTACTTC.

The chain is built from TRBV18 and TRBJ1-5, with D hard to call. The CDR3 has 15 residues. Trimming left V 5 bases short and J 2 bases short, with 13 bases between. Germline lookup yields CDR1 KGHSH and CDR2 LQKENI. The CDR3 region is CASSITNRGNQPQHF. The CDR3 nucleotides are TGTGCCAGCTCAATAACTAACCGGGGCAATCAGCCCCAGCATTTT.

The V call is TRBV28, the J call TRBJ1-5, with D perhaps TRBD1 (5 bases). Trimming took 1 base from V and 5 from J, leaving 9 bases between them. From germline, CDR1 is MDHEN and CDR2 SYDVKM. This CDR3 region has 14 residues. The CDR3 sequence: CASSLFGGDQPQHF. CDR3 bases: TGTGCCAGCAGTTTATTCGGGGGGGATCAGCCCCAGCATTTT.

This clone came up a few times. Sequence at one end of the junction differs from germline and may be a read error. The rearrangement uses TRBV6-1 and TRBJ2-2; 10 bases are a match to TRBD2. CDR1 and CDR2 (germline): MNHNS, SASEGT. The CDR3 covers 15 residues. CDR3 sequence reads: CASSEVAGGTGELFF. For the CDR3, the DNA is TGTGCCAGCAGCGAAGTAGCGGGGGGCACCGGGGAGCTGTTTTTT.